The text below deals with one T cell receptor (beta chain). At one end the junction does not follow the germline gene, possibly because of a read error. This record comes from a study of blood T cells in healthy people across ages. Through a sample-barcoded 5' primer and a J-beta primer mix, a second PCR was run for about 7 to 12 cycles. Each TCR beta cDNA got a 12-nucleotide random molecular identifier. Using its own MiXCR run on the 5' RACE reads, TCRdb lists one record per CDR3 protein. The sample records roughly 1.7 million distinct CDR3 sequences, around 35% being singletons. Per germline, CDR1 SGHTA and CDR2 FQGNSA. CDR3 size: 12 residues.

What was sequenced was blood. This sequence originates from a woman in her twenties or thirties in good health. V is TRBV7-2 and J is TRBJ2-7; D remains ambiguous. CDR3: CASSLSSYVQYF. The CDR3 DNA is TGTGCCAGCAGTCTCTCCTCCTACGTGCAGTACTTC. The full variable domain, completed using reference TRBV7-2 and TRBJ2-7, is GAGVSQSPSNKVTEKGKDVELRCDPISGHTALYWYRQSLGQGLEFLIYFQGNSAPDKSGLPSDRFSAERTGGSVSTLTIQRTQQEDSAVYLCASSLSSYVQYFGPGTRLTVT.